These 7 T cell receptor beta chains were all obtained from the same sample, sequenced in a study of shared clonotypes between healthy human individuals. Repertoires were generated with immunoSEQ multiplex PCR, while TCRdb's copy carries only in-frame clones and drops some. This table holds about 2.4 million clones, roughly 93% found once. Material: naive CD4+ T cells from PBMCs. Subset specified: CD45RA+ positively selected. Receptor source: a man between 18 and 29 years old in good health. Some clones in this sample may be carry-over from other donors' samples.

This clone was seen only once. The V and J genes are TRBV4-2 and TRBJ2-3; D remains unclear. This CDR3 is 11 amino acids long. Trimming stripped 2 bases from V and 6 bases from J, with 3 bases between. CDR1 LGHNA and CDR2 YNFKEQ come from the germline V gene. Here the CDR3 DNA reads TGTGCCAGCAGCCAACTCGATACGCAGTATTTT. Protein product: CASSQLDTQYF.

This clone appeared once. This rearrangement joins TRBV4-3 to TRBJ1-5, with D unresolved. With 0 bases removed from V and 14 bases from J, the gap between germline ends came to 17 bases. This CDR3 has 14 amino acids. Germline V gives CDR1 LGHNA, CDR2 YSLEER. Written as DNA, the CDR3 is TGCGCCAGCAGCCAAGATCGTCAGTTCCCAATAGAGCATTTT. Encoded protein: CASSQDRQFPIEHF.

This chain links TRBV20-1 with TRBJ2-5; D might be TRBD1 (6 bases). The CDR3 runs to 11 residues. V lost 5 bases, J lost 5 bases, and 9 bases lay in between. Germline V gene data show CDR1 as DFQATT and CDR2 as SNEGSKA (reference sequence). Here the CDR3 reads CSAAQGETQYF. In DNA, the CDR3 is TGCAGTGCTGCCCAGGGGGAGACCCAGTACTTC.

This clone showed up just once. The rearrangement uses TRBV5-4 and TRBJ2-3, with D perhaps being TRBD1 or TRBD2 (5 bases each). From germline, CDR1 is SGHNT and CDR2 YYREEE (reference sequence). The CDR3 totals 16 residues. V was clipped by 0 bases and J by 5 bases, with 16 bases between them. CDR3 nucleotide sequence: TGTGCCAGCAGCTTGGGGGGCACCCTCGGGAAAGATACGCAGTATTTT. This gives the protein CASSLGGTLGKDTQYF.

The rearrangement joins TRBV28 to TRBJ2-7, with TRBD1 matching 7 bases. The length of the CDR3 is 14 residues. Losses at the gene ends were 9 bases for V and 3 bases for J; bases not matched to a gene: 11. Germline CDR1 MDHEN, CDR2 SYDVKM. The DNA of the CDR3 is TGTGCCAGTCTAAAGCGACAGGGCGACTACGAGCAGTACTTC. This sequence encodes CASLKRQGDYEQYF.

As for this clone: Additional DNA sequences in this sample encode the identical CDR3. The V gene is TRBV6-1, the J gene TRBJ1-1; 7 bases fit TRBD1. CDR3 size: 13 residues. V lost 7 bases and J lost 2; bases outside the gene matches: 4. The V gene's germline CDR1 is MNHNS and CDR2 SASEGT. The CDR3 region is CASTGQLNTEAFF. CDR3 in DNA: TGTGCCAGCACGGGACAGCTTAACACTGAAGCTTTCTTT.

The CDR3 coding sequence is TGTGCCAGTAGTTTGACAGGGGTGCAGCCCCAGCATTTT. Amino acids: CASSLTGVQPQHF. The V gene is TRBV19, the J gene TRBJ1-5, with TRBD1 matching 8 bases. The CDR3 contains 13 residues. Germline CDR1 reads LNHDA; CDR2 reads SQIVND (reference sequence). V was pared by 5 bases and J by 7 bases, with 4 bases of the junction left unmatched.